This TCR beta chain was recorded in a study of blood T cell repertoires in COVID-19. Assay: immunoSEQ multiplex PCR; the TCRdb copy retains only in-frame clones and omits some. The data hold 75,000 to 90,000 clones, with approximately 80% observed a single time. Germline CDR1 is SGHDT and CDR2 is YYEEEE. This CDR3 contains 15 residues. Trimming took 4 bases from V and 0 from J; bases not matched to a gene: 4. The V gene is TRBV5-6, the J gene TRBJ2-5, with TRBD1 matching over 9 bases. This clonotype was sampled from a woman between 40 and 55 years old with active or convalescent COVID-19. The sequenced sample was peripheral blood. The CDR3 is CASSTGGAYQETQYF. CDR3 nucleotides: TGTGCCAGCAGCACAGGGGGCGCCTACCAAGAGACCCAGTACTTC. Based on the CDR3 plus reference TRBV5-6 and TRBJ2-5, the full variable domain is DAGVTQSPTHLIKTRGQQVTLRCSPKSGHDTVSWYQQALGQGPQFIFQYYEEEERQRGNFPDRFSGHQFPNYSSELNVNALLLGDSALYLCASSTGGAYQETQYFGPGTRLLVL.